These 23 T cell receptor beta chains share one sample of origin, sequenced in a study of radiotherapy plus CTLA-4 blockade in lung cancer. Assay used: immunoSEQ multiplex PCR; TCRdb lists only in-frame clones, some missing. The table has approximately 33,000 clones, around 73% seen once. Here the sequenced sample was peripheral blood, taken from a patient treated with radiotherapy plus ipilimumab. These receptors were collected from a human donor with non-small cell lung cancer who had stable disease on radiotherapy plus ipilimumab.

The chain employs TRBV27 and TRBJ1-5; D is ambiguous. This CDR3 is 15 amino acids long. Germline V gives CDR1 MNHEY, CDR2 SMNVEV (reference sequence). Trimming stripped 5 bases from V and 1 base from J, with 12 bases between. The CDR3 protein is CASSPQGWSNQPQHF. The CDR3 nucleotides are TGTGCCAGCAGTCCCCAAGGTTGGAGCAATCAGCCCCAGCATTTT.

The CDR3 region is CASSPQQGAGEKLFF. CDR3 DNA sequence: TGTGCCAGCAGCCCTCAACAGGGGGCGGGAGAAAAACTGTTTTTT. The chain employs TRBV14 and TRBJ1-4; 9 nucleotides align to TRBD1. Unmatched junction bases numbered 8, after V lost 4 bases and J lost 8 bases. The CDR3 totals 15 residues. CDR1 is SGHDN and CDR2 is FVKESK in the germline V gene.

CDR3 sequence reads: CASSLAASGGYEQYF. DNA of the CDR3: TGTGCCAGCAGCTTAGCCGCTAGCGGAGGGTACGAGCAGTACTTC. The gene calls are TRBV11-2 and TRBJ2-7; 7 bases map to TRBD2. V shed 1 base and J 4 bases; nucleotides not matched to a gene: 7. The CDR3 is 15 residues long. CDR1 is SGHAT and CDR2 is FQNNGV in the germline V gene.

The genes are TRBV19 and TRBJ1-3; D is unresolved. V was shortened by 3 bases and J by 11 bases, with 8 bases between the two germline ends. CDR1 is LNHDA, CDR2 SQIVND, per germline (reference sequence). The CDR3 totals 11 residues. CDR3 sequence reads: CASSIRSSIYF. CDR3 in DNA: TGTGCCAGTAGTATCAGGTCCTCCATATATTTT.

The chain uses TRBV5-1 and TRBJ2-4, with 8 bases lining up with TRBD1. Germline V gene data show CDR1 as SGHRS and CDR2 as YFSETQ. CDR3 size: 15 residues. The trim removed 2 bases at V and 5 bases at J, leaving 6 bases unmatched. Here the CDR3 DNA reads TGCGCCAGCAGCTTAAGGGCAGGGGGCCAAAACATTCAGTACTTC. Translated: CASSLRAGGQNIQYF.

The chain recombines TRBV6-6 with TRBJ2-5; 12 nucleotides line up with TRBD2. This CDR3 contains 15 residues. The V and J ends lost 6 bases and 2 bases, in that order; junction bases with no gene match: 4. Germline CDR1 reads MNHNY; CDR2 reads SVGAGI (reference sequence). The CDR3 bases are TGTGCCAGCAGGACTAGCGGGGGATTACAAGAGACCCAGTACTTC. It yields the protein CASRTSGGLQETQYF.

The J gene is TRBJ1-5, the V gene TRBV18, with 9 bases aligning to TRBD1. The CDR3 contains 16 residues. CDR1 KGHSH and CDR2 LQKENI come from the germline V gene. With 4 bases clipped from V and 0 bases from J, the junction kept 4 bases outside the gene matches. The CDR3 region is CASSRDREGSNQPQHF. Written as DNA, the CDR3 is TGTGCCAGCTCACGGGACAGGGAGGGTAGCAATCAGCCCCAGCATTTT.

The V call is TRBV7-9, the J call TRBJ1-1; TRBD1 matches at 7 bases. The V segment lost 5 bases and the J segment 5 bases; nucleotides outside the gene matches: 8. The CDR3 covers 14 residues. Germline CDR1 reads SEHNR; CDR2 reads FQNEAQ (reference sequence). CDR3 in amino acids: CASSPRQGGTEAFF. CDR3 coding DNA: TGTGCCAGCAGCCCCCGACAGGGAGGTACTGAAGCTTTCTTT.

The gene calls are TRBV6-1 and TRBJ1-2; D gene ambiguous. Trimming left V 8 bases short and J 4 bases short, with 20 bases between. Germline CDR1 reads MNHNS; CDR2 reads SASEGT. The CDR3 loop spans 15 amino acids. CDR3 residues: CASLDRASKIYGYTF. The CDR3 coding sequence is TGTGCCAGCTTAGACCGTGCCTCAAAAATCTATGGCTACACCTTC.

The chain is built from TRBV6-5 and TRBJ2-2; TRBD1 matches 8 bases. Losses at the gene ends were 8 bases for V and 3 bases for J; bases not matched to a gene: 5. CDR1 and CDR2 (germline): MNHEY, SVGAGI. The CDR3 contains 14 residues. The CDR3 is CASRGQGDTGELFF. Here the CDR3 DNA reads TGTGCCAGCCGTGGACAGGGAGACACCGGGGAGCTGTTTTTT.

The rearrangement uses TRBV5-6 and TRBJ2-5; perhaps D is TRBD1 or TRBD2 (7 bases each). CDR1 and CDR2 (germline): SGHDT, YYEEEE. V lost 4 bases and J lost 10, with 26 bases in between. The CDR3 runs to 16 residues. In nucleotides, the CDR3 is TGTGCCAGCAGCAGCCCCAGGGGGGGTCCCCCAGCGAACCAGTACTTC. Encoded protein: CASSSPRGGPPANQYF.

The rearrangement joins TRBV5-4 to TRBJ2-2, with 7 bases aligning to TRBD1. CDR3 size: 15 residues. Trimming at V came to 3 bases and at J to 1 base, leaving 3 bases not matched to a gene. Germline CDR1 is SGHNT and CDR2 is YYREEE (reference sequence). Written as DNA, the CDR3 is TGTGCCAGCAGCTCCGGGACAGTGAACACCGGGGAGCTGTTTTTT. This sequence encodes CASSSGTVNTGELFF.

The V call is TRBV19, the J call TRBJ2-3; 9 nucleotides line up with TRBD1. The CDR3 has 16 residues. V was clipped by 4 bases and J by 5 bases; unmatched bases: 10. Germline V gives CDR1 LNHDA, CDR2 SQIVND (reference sequence). CDR3 nucleotide sequence: TGTGCCAGTAGTACACCGGGACAGGGTGAGGGAGATACGCAGTATTTT. Protein: CASSTPGQGEGDTQYF.

The V call is TRBV14, the J call TRBJ1-1, with unresolved D. Germline V gives CDR1 SGHDN, CDR2 FVKESK. This CDR3 region has 14 residues. Trimming took 4 bases from V and 9 from J, leaving 18 bases between them. The CDR3 sequence: CASSPDLTSPQAFF. The DNA for the CDR3 is TGTGCCAGCAGCCCAGACCTCACTTCCCCTCAAGCTTTCTTT.

The rearrangement uses TRBV19 and TRBJ1-1, with unresolved D. CDR3 length equals 11 residues. V lost 1 base, J lost 7 bases, and 4 bases lay in between. Germline CDR1 reads LNHDA; CDR2 reads SQIVND (reference sequence). CDR3 coding DNA: TGTGCCAGTAGTATAGTAGGTGAAGCTTTCTTT. This translates into CASSIVGEAFF.

The chain recombines TRBV18 with TRBJ2-1; D possibly corresponds to TRBD2 (5 bases). The germline gives CDR1 KGHSH, CDR2 LQKENI. The CDR3 runs to 17 residues. V lost 2 bases, J lost 3 bases, and 17 bases lay in between. CDR3 DNA: TGTGCCAGCTCACCAAATACTAGAGCCGGGAACTACAATGAGCAGTTCTTC. Translation gives CASSPNTRAGNYNEQFF.

CDR3 DNA sequence: TGTGCCAGCAGCGCCCAGGGGGTGTCCTATAATTCACCCCTCCACTTT. Its translation: CASSAQGVSYNSPLHF. The chain carries TRBV9 and TRBJ1-6; 7 bases map to TRBD1. CDR3 length equals 16 residues. Trimming cost V 3 bases and J 1 base; bases outside gene matches: 4. Germline V lookup: CDR1 SGDLS, CDR2 YYNGEE.

The chain combines TRBV19 with TRBJ1-1, with a tentative D call TRBD1 (5 bases). V lost 5 bases, J lost 1 base, and 11 bases lay in between. The CDR3 has 14 residues. Germline-derived CDR1 and CDR2 are LNHDA and SQIVND (reference sequence). CDR3 DNA: TGTGCCAGTAGTCCCTATCAGGGGAACACTGAAGCTTTCTTT. This codes for CASSPYQGNTEAFF.

The V and J genes are TRBV15 and TRBJ1-5; D is perhaps TRBD1 (5 bases). The CDR3 length is 17 residues. Germline V lookup: CDR1 LNHNV, CDR2 YYDKDF (reference sequence). Deletions cut 0 bases from V and 0 bases from J, with 12 bases between. The CDR3 sequence is CATSRDLGQNSNQPQHF. The CDR3 nucleotides read TGTGCCACCAGCAGAGATCTGGGGCAGAATAGCAATCAGCCCCAGCATTTT.

This clone was picked up a small number of times. The chain recombines TRBV13 with TRBJ2-5; 9 nucleotides match TRBD2. The CDR3 length is 15 residues. Germline-derived CDR1 and CDR2 are PRHDT and FYEKMQ (reference sequence). The trim removed 3 bases at V and 4 bases at J, leaving 6 bases unmatched. CDR3 DNA sequence: TGTGCCAGCAGCTTGGCCGGGACTAGCCGAGAGACCCAGTACTTC. Translated: CASSLAGTSRETQYF.

This clone occurred a few times. The chain uses TRBV4-3 and TRBJ1-2; 8 positions match TRBD1. This CDR3 spans 14 amino acids. The V gene end was trimmed by 3 bases and the J gene end by 2 bases; junction bases not matched to a gene: 2. Germline lookup yields CDR1 LGHNA and CDR2 YSLEER. The CDR3: CASSHRQGNYGYTF. The CDR3, as DNA: TGCGCCAGCAGCCACCGACAGGGGAACTATGGCTACACCTTC.

V and J are TRBV18 and TRBJ1-1, with D perhaps TRBD1 (5 bases). Germline loops: CDR1 KGHSH, CDR2 LQKENI. The V gene lost 0 bases and the J gene lost 3 bases, with 11 bases spanning the gap. The CDR3 consists of 15 residues. The CDR3 DNA follows: TGTGCCAGCTCACCACCGGGGGGATTGGACACTGAAGCTTTCTTT. Protein sequence: CASSPPGGLDTEAFF.

J is TRBJ1-3 and V is TRBV28, with D possibly matching TRBD1 (5 bases). The germline CDR1 and CDR2 sequences are MDHEN and SYDVKM. The V end was cut by 5 bases, the J end by 0 bases, with 8 bases between. The CDR3 has 14 amino acids. CDR3 sequence reads: CASSGQVSGNTIYF. CDR3 coding DNA: TGTGCCAGCAGTGGACAAGTCTCTGGAAACACCATATATTTT.